This T cell receptor beta chain came from a study of shared clonotypes between healthy human individuals. Study at large: Per donor, CD8 memory used one plate, CD8 naive used two, CD4 memory used three and CD4 naive used three.

Per sorted-subset replicate PCR, input was approximately 210 ng DNA, representing tens of thousands of T cell genomes. Some clones are missing from TCRdb's copy, which holds only in-frame ones; the method was immunoSEQ multiplex PCR. The sample has some 1 million clones, around 74% seen once. The germline V and J ends were trimmed by 3 bases and 3 bases, with 13 bases remaining between them. The CDR3 consists of 15 residues. The germline CDR1 and CDR2 sequences are SEHNR and FQNEAQ (reference sequence). With regard to this clone: The antigen remains unidentified.

Points from the study as a whole: The generation probabilities recorded for non-shared clonotypes fell below those of clonotypes shared by all four donors. Sorted-subset samples were not fully sequenced, rarefaction indicated.

This chain links TRBV7-9 with TRBJ2-3, with a tentative D call TRBD1 (6 bases). The sequence was obtained from a young man in good health. Sequenced sample: memory CD4+ T cells sorted from blood. Subset in this sample: CD45RA-negative fraction. For the CDR3, the DNA is TGTGCCAGCAGCTTCACAGGGAAAGGGACAGATACGCAGTATTTT. Its translation: CASSFTGKGTDTQYF.